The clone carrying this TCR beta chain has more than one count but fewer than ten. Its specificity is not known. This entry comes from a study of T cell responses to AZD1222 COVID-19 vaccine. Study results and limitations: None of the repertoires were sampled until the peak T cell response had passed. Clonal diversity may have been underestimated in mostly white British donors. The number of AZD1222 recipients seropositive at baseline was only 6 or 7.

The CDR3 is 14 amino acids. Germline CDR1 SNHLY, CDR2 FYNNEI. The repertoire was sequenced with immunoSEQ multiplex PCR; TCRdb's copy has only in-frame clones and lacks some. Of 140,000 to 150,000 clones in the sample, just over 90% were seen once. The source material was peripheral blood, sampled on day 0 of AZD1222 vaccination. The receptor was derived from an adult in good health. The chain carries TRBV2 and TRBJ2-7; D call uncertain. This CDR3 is CSFRQTAVSYEQYF. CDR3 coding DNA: TGTTCCTTCCGCCAGACGGCCGTCTCCTACGAGCAGTACTTC.